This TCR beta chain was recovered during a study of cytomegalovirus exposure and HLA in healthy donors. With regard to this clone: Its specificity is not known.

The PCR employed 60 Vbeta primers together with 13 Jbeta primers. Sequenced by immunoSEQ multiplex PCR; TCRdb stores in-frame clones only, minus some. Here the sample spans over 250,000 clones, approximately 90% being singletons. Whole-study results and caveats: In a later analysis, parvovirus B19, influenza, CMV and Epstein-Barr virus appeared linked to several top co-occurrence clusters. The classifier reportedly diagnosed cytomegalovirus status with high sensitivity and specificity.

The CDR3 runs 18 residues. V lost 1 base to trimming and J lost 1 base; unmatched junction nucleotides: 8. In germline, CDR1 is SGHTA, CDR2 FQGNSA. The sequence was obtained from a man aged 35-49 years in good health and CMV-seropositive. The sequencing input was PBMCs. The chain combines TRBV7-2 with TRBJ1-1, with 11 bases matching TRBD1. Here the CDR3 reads CASSLGGTGGVGNTEAFF. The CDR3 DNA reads TGTGCCAGCAGCTTAGGGGGGACAGGGGGGGTCGGGAACACTGAAGCTTTCTTT.